This TCR beta chain was identified during a study of somatic mutations in cytotoxic T cells in rheumatoid arthritis (dated 2017 in TCRdb). Looking at the study overall: Patient peripheral blood (just under 31 ml EDTA) was drawn right after diagnosis and before any treatment started. A FACSAria II or Sony SH800 was used to flow-sort some V beta antibody-stained T-cell populations at nearly 100% purity, and TCRB sequencing was also done on sorted V beta1+ cells. Whether expanded CD8+ T-cell clones in untreated, newly diagnosed rheumatoid arthritis carry somatic mutations was the study question, and clonality was characterized with TCRB deep sequencing. A total of 65 to 70 rheumatoid arthritis patients and 15 to 25 healthy controls underwent TCRB deep sequencing. The median ages of the patient and control groups were essentially identical.

Between the V and J ends, shortened by 4 bases and 4 bases respectively, the junction contains 14 bases. The CDR3 covers 14 residues, taking in both the cysteine and the phenylalanine. Just CDR3 DNA is preserved here, 42 bases in frame from base 1. CDR1 and CDR2 were assigned from the germline V gene as SGDLS and YYNGEE. Comment on this clone: The antigen it binds to is not known. No base quality values were provided; no much bigger clone lies one nucleotide off.

Genomic DNA underwent TCRB CDR3 sequencing using the immunoSEQ assay. Turning to the authors' computational methods: Published virus-specific TCRB sequences were compared with patient CD8+ clones larger than 1%, and only a few matches were found. The analyses included only productive TCRB rearrangements. Clonality was expressed as a Shannon entropy-based productive clonality index, with each clone defined by a unique TCRB CDR3 sequence. Repertoire overlap between two samples was calculated from the template counts of each clone relative to total templates per sample. V-gene usage from TCRB sequencing and V-gene usage measured by flow cytometry were correlated (Spearman r of about 0.62). In its TCRdb copy, this immuneACCESS table keeps in-frame sequences only and misses some clones. Where compared with another copy, unresolved V genes explain less than half of these, and the others have no known cause. V and J calls and clone size are those listed in that table; D and trimming were worked out from the DNA. The sample table lists approximately 13,000 clones, roughly 82% of them with a count of one. The leading ten clones occupy less than 35% of the sample.

On an AutoMACS, CD4+ and CD8+ cells were isolated via positive magnetic bead selection, and their purity was verified by flow cytometry. Initial screening for clonal expansions relied on flow cytometry with a TCR V beta antibody panel, after which sorted CD8+ fractions underwent TCRB deep sequencing for characterization. Ficoll-Paque PLUS density gradient separation was used to isolate peripheral blood mononuclear cells. DNA was extracted from CD4-enriched, CD8-enriched or PBMC samples with Nucleospin Tissue or Tissue XS kits and quantified with a Qubit 2.0 fluorometer. The study at large found these results: The expanded CD8+ clones had unknown antigen targets, and not appearing in virus-specific databases did not rule out that they were virus-specific. No adjustment for multiple comparisons was made for the slight TRBV07 underrepresentation in patients. In about an eighth of the roughly 65 patients the largest CD8+ clone exceeded 20% of CD8+ cells, and several identical CD8+ TCRB sequences were shared between blood and synovial fluid. An increase of CD8+ clonality with age was seen in patients (Spearman r ~ 0.47) but not in healthy controls. Rheumatoid arthritis patients and age-matched healthy controls did not significantly differ in CD8+ T-cell clonality.

The clonotype originates from an adult with rheumatoid arthritis. The sequence links TRBV9 to TRBJ1-1; TRBD1 is perhaps the D gene, given 6 matching bases. Sequencing was done on a sample of CD8+ T cells sorted from blood. The DNA is TGTGCCAGCAGCTTGAGCCCAGGGGCCACTGAAGCTTTCTTT. It encodes CASSLSPGATEAFF.